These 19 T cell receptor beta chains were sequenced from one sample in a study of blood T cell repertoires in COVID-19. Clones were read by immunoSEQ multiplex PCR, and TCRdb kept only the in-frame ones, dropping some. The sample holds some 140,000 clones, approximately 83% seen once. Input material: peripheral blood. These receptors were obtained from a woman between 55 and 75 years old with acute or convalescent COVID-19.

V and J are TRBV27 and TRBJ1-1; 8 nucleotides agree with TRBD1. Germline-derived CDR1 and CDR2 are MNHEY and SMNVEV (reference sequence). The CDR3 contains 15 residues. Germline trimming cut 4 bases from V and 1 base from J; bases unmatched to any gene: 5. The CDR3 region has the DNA TGTGCCAGCAGTTCCTCCGGACAGGGGAACACTGAAGCTTTCTTT. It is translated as CASSSSGQGNTEAFF.

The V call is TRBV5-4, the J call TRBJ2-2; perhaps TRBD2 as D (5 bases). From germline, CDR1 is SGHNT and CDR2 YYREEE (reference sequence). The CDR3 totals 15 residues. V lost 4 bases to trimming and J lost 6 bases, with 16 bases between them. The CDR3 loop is CASSPNRGLAGELFF. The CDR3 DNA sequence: TGTGCCAGCAGCCCAAACCGGGGTCTGGCCGGGGAGCTGTTTTTT.

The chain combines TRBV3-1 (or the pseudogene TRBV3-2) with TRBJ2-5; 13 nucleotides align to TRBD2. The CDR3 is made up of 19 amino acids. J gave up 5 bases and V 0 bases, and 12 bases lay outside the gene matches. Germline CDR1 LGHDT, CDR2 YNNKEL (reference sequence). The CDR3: CASSQEGLAGSRGTETQYF. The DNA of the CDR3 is TGTGCCAGCAGCCAAGAGGGACTAGCGGGGTCCCGGGGGACGGAGACCCAGTACTTC.

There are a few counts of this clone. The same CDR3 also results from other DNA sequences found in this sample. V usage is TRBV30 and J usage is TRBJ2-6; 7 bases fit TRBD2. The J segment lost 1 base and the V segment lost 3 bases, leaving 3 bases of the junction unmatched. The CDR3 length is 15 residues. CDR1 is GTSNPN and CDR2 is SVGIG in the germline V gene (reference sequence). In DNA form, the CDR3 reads TGTGCCTGGAGCGTCGGGGGGTCTGGGGCCAACGTCCTGACTTTC. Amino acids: CAWSVGGSGANVLTF.

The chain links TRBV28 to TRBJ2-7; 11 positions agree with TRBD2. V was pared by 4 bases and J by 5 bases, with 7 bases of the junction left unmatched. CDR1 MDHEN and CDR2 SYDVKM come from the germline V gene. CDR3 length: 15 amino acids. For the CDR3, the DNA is TGTGCCAGCAGTTCATTACTAGCGGGGGTCGACGAGCAGTACGTC. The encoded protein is CASSSLLAGVDEQYV.

The CDR3 loop is CAWAQGFDNEQFF. The CDR3 coding sequence is TGTGCCTGGGCCCAGGGTTTCGACAATGAGCAGTTCTTC. V usage is TRBV30 and J usage is TRBJ2-1; tentative D call: TRBD1 (5 bases). The CDR3 totals 13 residues. V was trimmed by 5 bases and J by 5 bases, leaving 13 bases between them. Germline V gene lookup returns CDR1 GTSNPN and CDR2 SVGIG (reference sequence).

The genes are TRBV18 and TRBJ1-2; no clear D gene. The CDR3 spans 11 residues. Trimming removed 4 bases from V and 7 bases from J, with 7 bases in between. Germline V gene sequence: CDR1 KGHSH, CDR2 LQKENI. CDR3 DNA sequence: TGTGCCAGCTCACTGGCTGGTGGCTACACCTTC. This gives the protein CASSLAGGYTF.

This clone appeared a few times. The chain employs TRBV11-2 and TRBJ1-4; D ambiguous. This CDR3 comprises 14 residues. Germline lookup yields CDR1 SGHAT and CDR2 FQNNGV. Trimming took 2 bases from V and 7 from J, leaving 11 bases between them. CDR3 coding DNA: TGTGCCAGCAGCTTAACCCAGGTTTTTGAAAAACTGTTTTTT. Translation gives CASSLTQVFEKLFF. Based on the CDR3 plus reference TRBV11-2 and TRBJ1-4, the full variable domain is EAGVAQSPRYKIIEKRQSVAFWCNPISGHATLYWYQQILGQGPKLLIQFQNNGVVDDSQLPKDRFSAERLKGVDSTLKIQPAKLEDSAVYLCASSLTQVFEKLFFGSGTQLSVL.

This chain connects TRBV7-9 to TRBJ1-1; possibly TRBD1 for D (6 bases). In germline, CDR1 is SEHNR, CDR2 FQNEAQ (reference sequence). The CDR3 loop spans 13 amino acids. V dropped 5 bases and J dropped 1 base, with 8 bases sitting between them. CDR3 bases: TGTGCCAGCAGCGAGACAGGGAACACTGAAGCTTTCTTT. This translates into CASSETGNTEAFF.

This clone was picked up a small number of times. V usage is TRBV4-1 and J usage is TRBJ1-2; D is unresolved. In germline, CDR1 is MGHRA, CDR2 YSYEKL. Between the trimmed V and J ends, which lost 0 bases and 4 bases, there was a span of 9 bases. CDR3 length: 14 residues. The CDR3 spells CASSQEPVGYGYTF. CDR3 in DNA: TGCGCCAGCAGCCAAGAACCCGTCGGCTATGGCTACACCTTC.

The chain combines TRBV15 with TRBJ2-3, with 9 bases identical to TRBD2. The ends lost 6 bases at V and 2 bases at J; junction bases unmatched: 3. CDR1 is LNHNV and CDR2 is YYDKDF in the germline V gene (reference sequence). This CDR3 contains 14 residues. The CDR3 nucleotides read TGTGCCACCAGAGGCGGGGGGGACACAGATACGCAGTATTTT. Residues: CATRGGGDTDTQYF.

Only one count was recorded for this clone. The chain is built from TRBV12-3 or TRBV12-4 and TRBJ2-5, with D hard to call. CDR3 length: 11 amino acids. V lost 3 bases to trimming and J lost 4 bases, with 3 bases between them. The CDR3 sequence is CASSFLETQYF. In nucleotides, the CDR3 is TGTGCCAGCAGTTTCCTAGAGACCCAGTACTTC.

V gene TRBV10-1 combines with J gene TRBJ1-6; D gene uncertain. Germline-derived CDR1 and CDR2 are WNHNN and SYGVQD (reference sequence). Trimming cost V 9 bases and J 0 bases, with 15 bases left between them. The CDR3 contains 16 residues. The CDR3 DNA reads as TGCGCCAGTTATGCCGGGCGGGACTCCTATAATTCACCCCTCCACTTT. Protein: CASYAGRDSYNSPLHF.

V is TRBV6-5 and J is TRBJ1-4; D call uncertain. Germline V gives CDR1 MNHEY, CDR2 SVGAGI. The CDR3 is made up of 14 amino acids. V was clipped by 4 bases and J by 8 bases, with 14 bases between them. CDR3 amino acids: CASSSRGNVEKLFF. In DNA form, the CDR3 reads TGTGCCAGCAGTTCCCGGGGTAATGTAGAAAAACTGTTTTTT.

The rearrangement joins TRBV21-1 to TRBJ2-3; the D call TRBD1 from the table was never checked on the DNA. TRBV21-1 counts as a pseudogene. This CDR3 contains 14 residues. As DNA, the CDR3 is TGTGCCACCAGCGGGGGCCGTGACACAGATACGCAGTATTTT. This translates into CATSGGRDTDTQYF.

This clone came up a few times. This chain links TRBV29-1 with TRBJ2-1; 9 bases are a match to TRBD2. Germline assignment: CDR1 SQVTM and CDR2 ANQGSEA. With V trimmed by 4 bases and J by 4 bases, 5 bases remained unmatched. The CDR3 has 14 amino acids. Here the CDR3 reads CSVVPAGGYNEQFF. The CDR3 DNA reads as TGCAGCGTTGTCCCAGCGGGGGGATACAATGAGCAGTTCTTC.

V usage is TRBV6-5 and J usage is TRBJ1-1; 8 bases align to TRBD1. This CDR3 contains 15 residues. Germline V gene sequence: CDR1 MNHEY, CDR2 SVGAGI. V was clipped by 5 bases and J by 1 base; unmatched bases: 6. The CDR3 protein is CASSRHRGENTEAFF. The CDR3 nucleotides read TGTGCCAGCAGTCGACACAGGGGGGAGAACACTGAAGCTTTCTTT.

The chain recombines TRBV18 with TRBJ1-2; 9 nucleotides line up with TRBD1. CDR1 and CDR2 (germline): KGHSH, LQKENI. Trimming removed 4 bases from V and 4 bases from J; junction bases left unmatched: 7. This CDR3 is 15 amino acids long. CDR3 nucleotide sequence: TGTGCCAGCTCACTCGAGGGACAGGGACTCTATGGCTACACCTTC. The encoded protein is CASSLEGQGLYGYTF.

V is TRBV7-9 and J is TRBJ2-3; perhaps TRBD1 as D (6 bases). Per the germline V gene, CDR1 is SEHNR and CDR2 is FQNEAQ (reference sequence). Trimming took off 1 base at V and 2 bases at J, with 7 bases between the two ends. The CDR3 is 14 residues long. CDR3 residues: CASSLEGHTDTQYF. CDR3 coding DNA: TGTGCCAGCAGCTTAGAGGGACACACAGATACGCAGTATTTT.